This record looks at one TCR beta chain sequence and its context. This entry belongs to a study of blood T cell repertoires in COVID-19. Study overall: Nucleic acid was either cDNA or gDNA, and it came from T cells, B-cell-depleted T cells, or PBMCs.

Assay used: immunoSEQ multiplex PCR; TCRdb lists only in-frame clones, some missing. The sample records approximately 270,000 clones, 65% to 85% being singletons. The CDR3 totals 17 residues. The chain carries TRBV12-2 and TRBJ2-1; the table calls TRBD1, which could not be checked here. TRBV12-2 is noted as a pseudogene. Sample: peripheral blood. This TCR came from a person between 65 and 79 years old with COVID-19, enrolled during active disease. This CDR3 is CASRLAALAGVLHEQFF. CDR3 DNA: TGTGCAAGTCGCTTAGCGGCTTTAGCAGGGGTACTCCATGAGCAGTTCTTC.